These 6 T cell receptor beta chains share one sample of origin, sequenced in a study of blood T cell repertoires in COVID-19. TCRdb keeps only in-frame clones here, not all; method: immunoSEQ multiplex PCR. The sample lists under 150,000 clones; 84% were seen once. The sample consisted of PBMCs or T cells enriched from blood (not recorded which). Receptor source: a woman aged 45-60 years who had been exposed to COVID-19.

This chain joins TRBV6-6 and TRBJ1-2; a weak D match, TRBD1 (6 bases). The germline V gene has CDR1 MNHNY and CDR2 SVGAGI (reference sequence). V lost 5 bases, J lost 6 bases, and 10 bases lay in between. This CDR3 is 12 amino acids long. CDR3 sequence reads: CASSTYRDGYTF. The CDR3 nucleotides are TGTGCCAGCAGTACCTACAGGGATGGCTACACCTTC.

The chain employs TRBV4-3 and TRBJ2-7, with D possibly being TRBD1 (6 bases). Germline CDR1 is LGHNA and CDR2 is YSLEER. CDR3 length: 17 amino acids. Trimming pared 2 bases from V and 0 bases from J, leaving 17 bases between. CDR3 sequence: CASSQSIPPGASYEQYF. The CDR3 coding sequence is TGCGCCAGCAGCCAATCAATTCCTCCAGGGGCCTCCTACGAGCAGTACTTC.

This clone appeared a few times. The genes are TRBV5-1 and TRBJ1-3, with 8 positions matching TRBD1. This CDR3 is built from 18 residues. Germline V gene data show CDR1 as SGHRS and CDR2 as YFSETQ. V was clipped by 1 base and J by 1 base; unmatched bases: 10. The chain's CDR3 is CASSLTPAWTGSGNTIYF. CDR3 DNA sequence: TGCGCCAGCAGCTTGACCCCCGCCTGGACAGGGTCTGGAAACACCATATATTTT.

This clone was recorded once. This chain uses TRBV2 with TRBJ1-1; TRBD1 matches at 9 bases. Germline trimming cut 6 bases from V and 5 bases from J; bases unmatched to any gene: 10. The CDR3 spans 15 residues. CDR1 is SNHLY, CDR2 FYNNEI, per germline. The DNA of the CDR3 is TGTGCCAGCAGAAAGGACAGGGGAATTAGTACTGAAGCTTTCTTT. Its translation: CASRKDRGISTEAFF.

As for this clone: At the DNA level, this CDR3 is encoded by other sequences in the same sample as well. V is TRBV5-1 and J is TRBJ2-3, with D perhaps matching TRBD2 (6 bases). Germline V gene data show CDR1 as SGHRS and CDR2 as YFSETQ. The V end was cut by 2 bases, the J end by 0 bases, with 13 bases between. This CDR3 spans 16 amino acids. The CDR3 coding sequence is TGCGCCAGCAGCTTAGGGACTGGACCTAGCACAGATACGCAGTATTTT. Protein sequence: CASSLGTGPSTDTQYF.

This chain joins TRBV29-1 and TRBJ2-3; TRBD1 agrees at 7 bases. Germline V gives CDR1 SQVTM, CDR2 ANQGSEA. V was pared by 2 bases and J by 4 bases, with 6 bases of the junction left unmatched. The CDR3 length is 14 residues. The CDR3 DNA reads TGCAGCGTTGAAAACAGGGGATACCCAGATACGCAGTATTTT. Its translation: CSVENRGYPDTQYF.